Here is one TCR beta chain with its context. The data belong to a study of blood T cell repertoires in COVID-19. Background on the study: Acute and convalescent COVID-19 specimens originated in the United States, Italy and Spain.

Participant ages covered about 18 to 100 years across about 25 US areas. TCRdb's copy holds only in-frame clones and misses some; the assay was immunoSEQ multiplex PCR. The sample records fewer than 450,000 clones, nearly 90% being singletons. Trimming cost V 3 bases and J 2 bases, with 16 bases left between them. From germline, CDR1 is SGHAT and CDR2 FQNNGV. The CDR3 loop spans 16 amino acids. What was sequenced was PBMCs or T cells enriched from blood (not recorded which). This TCR derives from a woman aged 40 to 49 with acute COVID-19. The J gene is TRBJ1-2, the V gene TRBV11-2; D is perhaps TRBD1 (5 bases). The DNA for the CDR3 is TGTGCCAGCAGCTTGTTCTCTTCGGGGGTAAACTATGGCTACACCTTC. It codes for CASSLFSSGVNYGYTF.